A single sample gave rise to the 11 T cell receptor beta chains below, sequenced in a study of T cell changes during pregnancy in multiple sclerosis. Clones were read by immunoSEQ multiplex PCR, and TCRdb kept only the in-frame ones, dropping some. This table has more than 65,000 clones, roughly nine tenths appearing once. The sequencing here drew on peripheral blood, taken before pregnancy. The receptors here all came from a female donor with multiple sclerosis, enrolled in a pregnancy study.

In its sample, this clone was seen once. The chain recombines TRBV7-8 with TRBJ1-1, with D unclear. Germline CDR1 SGHVS, CDR2 FQNEAQ. V dropped 2 bases and J dropped 0 bases, with 7 bases sitting between them. The CDR3 spans 14 residues. For the CDR3, the DNA is TGTGCCAGCAGCTTATCCCCCATGAACACTGAAGCTTTCTTT. Encoded protein: CASSLSPMNTEAFF.

The V gene is TRBV29-1, the J gene TRBJ2-7, with D possibly TRBD1 on 6 matching bases. The CDR3 totals 13 residues. Per the germline V gene, CDR1 is SQVTM and CDR2 is ANQGSEA. The V gene lost 6 bases and the J gene lost 6 bases, with 18 bases spanning the gap. The CDR3 nucleotides are TGCAGCGTCCGGGACATCACCCATTCCGAGCAGTACTTC. Translated: CSVRDITHSEQYF.

CDR3 nucleotides: TGTGCCAGCAGTGAACAGGCCAGCTCCTACGAGCAGTACTTC. As protein: CASSEQASSYEQYF. The J gene is TRBJ2-7, the V gene TRBV6-1, with unresolved D. Per germline, CDR1 MNHNS and CDR2 SASEGT. V lost 2 bases to trimming and J lost 0 bases, with 8 bases between them. This CDR3 comprises 14 residues.

As DNA, the CDR3 is TGTGCCAGCAGCGTAGGTGACAGGGGTGGTAACAATGAGCAGTTCTTC. This sequence encodes CASSVGDRGGNNEQFF. The rearrangement links TRBV9 to TRBJ2-1; 8 bases are a match to TRBD1. The germline gives CDR1 SGDLS, CDR2 YYNGEE. V shed 0 bases and J 5 bases; nucleotides not matched to a gene: 7. The CDR3 runs to 16 residues. The whole variable domain, filled in from reference TRBV9 and TRBJ2-1, reads DSGVTQTPKHLITATGQRVTLRCSPRSGDLSVYWYQQSLDQGLQFLIQYYNGEERAKGNILERFSAQQFPDLHSELNLSSLELGDSALYFCASSVGDRGGNNEQFFGPGTRLTVL.

The gene calls are TRBV5-4 and TRBJ2-1, with a possible D match to TRBD2 (6 bases). The CDR3 sequence is 17 residues long. V was trimmed by 4 bases and J by 0 bases, leaving 17 bases between them. CDR1 and CDR2 (germline): SGHNT, YYREEE (reference sequence). The chain's CDR3 is CASSPGMRGSSYNEQFF. CDR3 nucleotides: TGTGCCAGCAGCCCCGGGATGCGGGGAAGCTCCTACAATGAGCAGTTCTTC.

This sequence joins TRBV14 and TRBJ2-5, with D uncertain. CDR3 length: 13 residues. V was clipped by 3 bases and J by 5 bases, with 10 bases between them. Germline V gene data show CDR1 as SGHDN and CDR2 as FVKESK. The chain's CDR3 is CASSHRWAETQYF. The CDR3, as DNA: TGTGCCAGCAGCCATCGTTGGGCGGAGACCCAGTACTTC. Filled out from reference TRBV14 and TRBJ2-5, the complete variable domain reads EAGVTQFPSHSVIEKGQTVTLRCDPISGHDNLYWYRRVMGKEIKFLLHFVKESKQDESGMPNNRFLAERTGGTYSTLKVQPAELEDSGVYFCASSHRWAETQYFGPGTRLLVL.

The rearrangement joins TRBV7-9 to TRBJ2-7; 7 nucleotides line up with TRBD2. V lost 0 bases, J lost 3 bases, and 8 bases stayed unmatched. CDR3 length: 16 amino acids. Germline-derived CDR1 and CDR2 are SEHNR and FQNEAQ (reference sequence). The CDR3 spells CASSLAPRGRDYEQYF. For the CDR3, the DNA is TGTGCCAGCAGCTTAGCGCCTCGCGGGAGAGACTACGAGCAGTACTTC.

This chain links TRBV18 with TRBJ1-3; D gene ambiguous. Per the germline V gene, CDR1 is KGHSH and CDR2 is LQKENI. V lost 3 bases and J 0 bases, leaving 9 bases between the germline ends. This CDR3 is built from 15 residues. The CDR3 sequence is CASSPWPVSGNTIYF. CDR3 sequence (DNA): TGTGCCAGCTCACCCTGGCCAGTCTCTGGAAACACCATATATTTT.

The chain recombines TRBV9 with TRBJ1-3; 7 positions agree with TRBD1. There are 14 residues in the CDR3. Germline V gene sequence: CDR1 SGDLS, CDR2 YYNGEE. V dropped 3 bases and J dropped 2; count of bases not matched to a gene: 2. The DNA for the CDR3 is TGTGCCAGCAGCGGGGGACAGCCTGGAAACACCATATATTTT. It yields the protein CASSGGQPGNTIYF.

This sequence joins TRBV7-9 and TRBJ1-2, with D maybe TRBD1 (6 bases). V was shortened by 1 base and J by 3 bases, with 12 bases between the two germline ends. The CDR3 contains 15 residues. Germline CDR1 reads SEHNR; CDR2 reads FQNEAQ (reference sequence). In DNA form, the CDR3 reads TGTGCCAGCAGCTTAGGGTGGGGGCGAGACTATGGCTACACCTTC. Translating it yields CASSLGWGRDYGYTF.

V gene TRBV12-5 combines with J gene TRBJ1-2; no firm D call. V lost 1 base, J lost 7 bases, and 13 bases lay in between. This CDR3 is 14 amino acids long. From germline, CDR1 is LGHNT and CDR2 FRNRAP. This chain's CDR3 is CASGLGEDRLGYTF. DNA of the CDR3: TGTGCTAGTGGTTTGGGGGAGGACCGGCTTGGCTACACCTTC. Combining the CDR3 with reference TRBV12-5 and TRBJ1-2 gives the whole variable domain DARVTQTPRHKVTEMGQEVTMRCQPILGHNTVFWYRQTMMQGLELLAYFRNRAPLDDSGMPKDRFSAEMPDATLATLKIQPSEPRDSAVYFCASGLGEDRLGYTFGSGTRLTVV.